The clone carrying this T cell receptor beta chain was seen only a few times. What it recognizes is unknown. One entry per CDR3 protein, called by TCRdb with MiXCR from the 5' RACE reads. The sample lists under 600,000 distinct CDR3 sequences, approximately 15% occurring once. The data are from a study of T cells after yellow fever vaccination. The wider study: SMART-Seq v4 Ultra Low Input handled preparation of low-cell-number fractions.

Study-wide results and caveats: The CD4 and CD8 compartments had a small share of their clonotypes in common. Boosting was followed by the reappearance of most primary-vaccination clones (around 95% CD4, under 90% CD8).

The sequencing here drew on PBMCs, taken on the day of the yellow fever booster vaccination. The TCR originated in a man aged 30-40 years who received the YFV17D yellow fever vaccine.

In nucleotides, the CDR3 is TGCGCCAGCAGCTCTATGACTAGCGGGAGGGCCAGGGATACGCAGTATTTT. Its protein product is CASSSMTSGRARDTQYF. This sequence joins TRBV5-1 and TRBJ2-3, with TRBD2 identical over 14 bases. J lost 6 bases, V lost 3 bases, and 9 bases had no gene match. Germline CDR1 reads SGHRS; CDR2 reads YFSETQ. The CDR3 runs 17 residues.